A single sample gave rise to the 7 T cell receptor beta chains below, sequenced in a study of shared T cell receptors in the human thymus. The protocol was immunoSEQ multiplex PCR, while the TCRdb copy is restricted to in-frame clones and leaves out a portion. The sample includes about 730,000 clones, 80% to 90% of them seen just once. The same sample was also studied in work on human thymus T cells.

The source material was thymocytes. Every receptor here comes from a girl under two years old with a congenital heart defect.

The V and J genes are TRBV7-9 and TRBJ1-1, with D perhaps matching TRBD1 (5 bases). This CDR3 is built from 14 residues. The V gene's germline CDR1 is SEHNR and CDR2 FQNEAQ (reference sequence). Trimming took off 5 bases at V and 1 base at J, with 11 bases between the two ends. This chain's CDR3 is CASSPGEENTEAFF. The CDR3 DNA is TGTGCCAGCAGCCCGGGGGAAGAGAACACTGAAGCTTTCTTT.

Comments on this clone: Within the sample, other DNA sequences also encode this same CDR3. J is TRBJ2-5 and V is TRBV6-5; D gene unclear. This CDR3 region has 13 residues. Germline V gene data show CDR1 as MNHEY and CDR2 as SVGAGI. Trimming pared 2 bases from V and 3 bases from J, leaving 7 bases between. The CDR3 nucleotides read TGTGCCAGCAGTTACACCGGAGAAGAGACCCAGTACTTC. Its translation is CASSYTGEETQYF.

V usage is TRBV28 and J usage is TRBJ2-1, with TRBD1 as a possible D gene (6 bases). The CDR3 is made up of 15 amino acids. Per the germline V gene, CDR1 is MDHEN and CDR2 is SYDVKM. The V and J ends lost 5 bases and 1 base respectively, with 12 bases between them. Here the CDR3 DNA reads TGTGCCAGCAGTCCCAGGGGAAGGTCCTACAATGAGCAGTTCTTC. Translation gives CASSPRGRSYNEQFF. Variable domain in full (rest from reference TRBV28 and TRBJ2-1): DVKVTQSSRYLVKRTGEKVFLECVQDMDHENMFWYRQDPGLGLRLIYFSYDVKMKEKGDIPEGYSVSREKKERFSLILESASTNQTSMYLCASSPRGRSYNEQFFGPGTRLTVL.

This clone was seen more than once but under ten times. The chain links TRBV19 to TRBJ2-1; 12 positions match TRBD2. The CDR3 length is 18 residues. The germline V gene has CDR1 LNHDA and CDR2 SQIVND (reference sequence). V lost 6 bases, J lost 5 bases, and 14 bases stayed unmatched. CDR3 sequence: CASSKTSGGPRPHNEQFF. Written as DNA, the CDR3 is TGTGCCAGTAGCAAGACTAGCGGGGGCCCGAGACCCCACAATGAGCAGTTCTTC.

V usage is TRBV27 and J usage is TRBJ2-1; D is possibly TRBD1 (6 bases). The germline CDR1 and CDR2 sequences are MNHEY and SMNVEV (reference sequence). This CDR3 contains 16 residues. V lost 6 bases and J 0 bases, leaving 15 bases between the germline ends. The CDR3 reads CASSRPTGSSYNEQFF. The CDR3, as DNA: TGTGCCAGCAGCCGCCCGACAGGCAGCTCCTACAATGAGCAGTTCTTC.

The chain couples TRBV5-4 to TRBJ1-2; maybe TRBD1 (6 bases). Germline-derived CDR1 and CDR2 are SGHNT and YYREEE (reference sequence). This CDR3 is 13 amino acids long. Between the trimmed V and J ends, which lost 2 bases and 1 base, there was a span of 6 bases. CDR3 nucleotide sequence: TGTGCCAGCAGCTTCAGGGGTAACTATGGCTACACCTTC. Encoded protein: CASSFRGNYGYTF.

The chain is built from TRBV29-1 and TRBJ1-1; D gene unclear. The germline gives CDR1 SQVTM, CDR2 ANQGSEA. V was clipped by 0 bases and J by 1 base, with 12 bases between them. The CDR3 has 15 amino acids. CDR3 region: CSVEDLDGKNTEAFF. The CDR3 region has the DNA TGCAGCGTTGAAGATCTAGACGGGAAGAACACTGAAGCTTTCTTT.